Listed below are T cell receptor beta chains from one sample, sequenced in a study of cytomegalovirus exposure and HLA in healthy donors. The assay was immunoSEQ multiplex PCR, and TCRdb's table has in-frame clones only and misses some. The table has about 140,000 clones, about 70% seen once. Sequenced sample: PBMCs. The receptors shown here come from a man under 40 in good health and CMV-seropositive. The CDR3 runs from the conserved cysteine through the conserved F or W. D genes are given only for firm matches. Clone size appears in some rows only: once, few, many, or a class for an expanded clone.

cdr3_length j_call d_call v_call clone_size cdr3_aa cdr3_nt
11 TRBJ2-7 . TRBV2 . CASSGYYEQYF TGTGCCAGCAGTGGCTACTACGAGCAGTACTTC
14 TRBJ1-1 . TRBV5-6 . CASSGTGTNTEAFF TGTGCCAGCAGCGGAACAGGGACGAACACTGAAGCTTTCTTT
14 TRBJ1-5 TRBD1 TRBV5-5 . CASSLGTGSQPQHF TGTGCCAGCAGCTTGGGGACAGGTAGCCAGCCCCAGCATTTT
13 TRBJ1-1 . TRBV18 . CASSPPIAGEAFF TGTGCCAGCTCACCACCGATCGCAGGTGAAGCTTTCTTT
16 TRBJ1-2 . TRBV5-1 . CASSLAGGDRLYGYTF TGCGCCAGCAGCCTCGCGGGGGGCGATAGGCTTTATGGCTACACCTTC
17 TRBJ2-6 . TRBV28 . CASSAYTGISGANVLTF TGTGCCAGCAGTGCCTATACAGGCATCTCTGGGGCCAACGTCCTGACTTTC
15 TRBJ2-3 . TRBV4-1 few CASSQGASRGDTQYF TGTGCCAGCAGCCAAGGAGCGTCGAGGGGGGATACGCAGTATTTT
17 TRBJ1-2 TRBD1 TRBV27 few CASSPGTGMRTNYGYTF TGTGCCAGCAGCCCAGGGACAGGGATGAGGACTAACTATGGCTACACCTTC
14 TRBJ1-1 . TRBV9 few CASSVLTGSTEAFF TGTGCCAGCAGCGTTCTAACAGGGAGTACTGAAGCTTTCTTT
17 TRBJ2-3 . TRBV19 . CASSIAAFVGSTDTQYF TGTGCCAGTAGTATCGCGGCGTTTGTCGGGAGCACAGATACGCAGTATTTT
15 TRBJ2-1 TRBD1 TRBV7-8 . CASSLGQGANNEQFF TGTGCCAGCAGCTTAGGACAGGGGGCTAACAATGAGCAGTTCTTC
16 TRBJ2-7 . TRBV28 few CAITPGGSSSSYEQYF TGTGCCATAACCCCAGGAGGCAGCTCGAGCTCCTACGAGCAGTACTTC
12 TRBJ2-2 . TRBV9 . CASSVHPGELFF TGTGCCAGCAGCGTTCATCCCGGGGAGCTGTTTTTT
15 TRBJ2-3 TRBD2 TRBV10-3 . CAIKGTSGRSDTQYF TGTGCCATCAAAGGGACTAGCGGGAGATCCGATACGCAGTATTTT
13 TRBJ2-5 . TRBV10-2 . CAGAPQGEETQYF TGCGCCGGTGCTCCACAGGGAGAGGAGACCCAGTACTTC
14 TRBJ1-1 . TRBV11-3 . CASSLLGGDTEAFF TGTGCCAGCAGCCTCCTAGGGGGAGACACTGAAGCTTTCTTT
14 TRBJ2-7 . TRBV4-1 . CASSQANYPGEQYF TGCGCCAGCAGCCAAGCAAACTATCCGGGCGAGCAGTACTTC
14 TRBJ1-5 TRBD1 TRBV2 . CASSETGGNQPQHF TGTGCCAGCAGTGAGACAGGGGGCAATCAGCCCCAGCATTTT
15 TRBJ2-7 TRBD2 TRBV7-2 once CASSASTSGRYEQYF TGTGCCAGCAGCGCCTCGACTAGCGGGAGGTATGAGCAGTACTTC
14 TRBJ2-1 TRBD2 TRBV19 . CASSPALTSEQQFF TGTGCCAGTAGCCCGGCCCTCACTAGCGAGCAGCAGTTCTTC
16 TRBJ2-7 TRBD1 TRBV10-1 . CASSEVVGTGHYEQYF TGCGCCAGCAGTGAGGTCGTTGGGACAGGGCACTACGAGCAGTACTTC
16 TRBJ2-2 TRBD2 TRBV6-5 few CASSSTSGINTGELFF TGTGCCAGCAGTTCGACTAGCGGGATTAACACCGGGGAGCTGTTTTTT
15 TRBJ1-1 TRBD1 TRBV5-1 once CASSWGQGMNTEAFF TGCGCCAGCAGCTGGGGACAGGGAATGAACACTGAAGCTTTCTTT
13 TRBJ1-4 . TRBV30 . CACTQGTSEKLFF TGTGCCTGTACACAGGGAACGAGTGAAAAACTGTTTTTT
15 TRBJ2-1 TRBD2 TRBV9 . CASSVGLAGNNEQFF TGTGCCAGCAGCGTAGGGCTAGCGGGAAACAATGAGCAGTTCTTC
12 TRBJ2-3 . TRBV7-9 . CASSTLEVYKYF TGTGCCAGCAGCACCTTGGAGGTATATAAGTATTTT
14 TRBJ1-2 . TRBV2 . CASSEQGINYGYTF TGTGCCAGCAGTGAGCAGGGAATTAACTATGGCTACACCTTC
13 TRBJ2-7 TRBD1 TRBV5-4 . CASSLQGVYEQYF TGTGCCAGCAGCTTACAGGGGGTGTACGAGCAGTACTTC
12 TRBJ1-1 . TRBV30 . CAWREGPTEAFF TGTGCCTGGAGAGAGGGTCCCACTGAAGCTTTCTTT
15 TRBJ2-7 TRBD1 TRBV27 . CASSLFGTGVYEQYF TGTGCCAGCAGTTTATTTGGGACAGGGGTATACGAGCAGTACTTC
15 TRBJ1-3 . TRBV5-1 few CASSLVADKGNTIYF TGCGCCAGCAGCTTGGTGGCAGACAAAGGAAACACCATATATTTT
13 TRBJ2-7 . TRBV5-4 . CASSLAGSSEQYF TGTGCCAGCAGCTTGGCGGGGAGCTCCGAGCAGTACTTC
14 TRBJ1-5 . TRBV4-1 . CASSQGDRKQPQHF TGCGCCAGCAGCCAAGGAGACAGAAAACAGCCCCAGCATTTT
13 TRBJ2-7 . TRBV5-1 . CASARDGTYEQYF TGCGCCAGCGCGCGGGACGGAACCTACGAGCAGTACTTC
15 TRBJ2-1 TRBD2 TRBV27 . CASSRLAGVYNEQFF TGTGCCAGCAGTCGACTAGCGGGAGTATACAATGAGCAGTTCTTC
14 TRBJ2-7 TRBD2 TRBV4-1 . CASSPGTSSYEQYF TGCGCCAGCAGCCCCGGGACTAGCAGTTACGAGCAGTACTTC
13 TRBJ2-1 . TRBV27 . CASSYQRYNEQFF TGTGCCAGCAGTTATCAGCGATACAATGAGCAGTTCTTC
15 TRBJ2-1 . TRBV27 . CASSTRLSTYNEQFF TGTGCCAGCAGTACCCGACTTTCTACCTACAATGAGCAGTTCTTC
14 TRBJ1-5 . TRBV2 . CASNLQNSNQPQHF TGTGCCAGCAATTTACAGAATAGCAATCAGCCCCAGCATTTT
13 TRBJ2-1 TRBD2 TRBV7-3 . CASSRSGSNEQFF TGTGCCAGCAGCCGCAGCGGGAGCAATGAGCAGTTCTTC
16 TRBJ2-6 . TRBV5-6 few CASTAWGVSGANVLTF TGTGCCAGCACCGCTTGGGGCGTCTCTGGGGCCAACGTCCTGACTTTC
14 TRBJ2-3 . TRBV6-1 . CASSFRRGQDTQYF TGTGCCAGCAGCTTCCGAAGGGGCCAGGATACGCAGTATTTT
12 TRBJ2-7 . TRBV5-1 . CASRAGVYEQYF TGCGCCAGCAGGGCAGGGGTCTACGAGCAGTACTTC
16 TRBJ2-4 TRBD2 TRBV19 . CASKGVGSGRQNIQYF TGTGCCAGTAAAGGAGTCGGTAGCGGGAGACAAAACATTCAGTACTTC
17 TRBJ2-1 . TRBV4-1 few CASSHQFAGNSYNEQFF TGCGCCAGCAGCCACCAATTCGCGGGGAACTCCTACAATGAGCAGTTCTTC
16 TRBJ2-7 TRBD2 TRBV27 . CASSLRGLAGGYEQYF TGTGCCAGCAGTTTACGAGGCTTAGCGGGAGGCTACGAGCAGTACTTC